Included here is one TCR beta chain sequence, with context. Its antigen is unknown. This record belongs to a study of T cells in narcolepsy. Background on the study: Patients with NT1 or NT2 and healthy control donors were enrolled. General study findings and limits: Comparing one patient's CSF and blood CD4+ clonotypes highlighted HCRT- and TRIB2-specific autoreactive clonotypes. Autoreactive clonotypes reportedly recurred in blood of same and different patients, not controls.

V lost 1 base and J 3 bases, leaving 13 bases between the germline ends. CDR3 length equals 16 residues. Germline-derived CDR1 and CDR2 are SEHNR and FQNEAQ (reference sequence). The method was immunoSEQ multiplex PCR; TCRdb's version includes in-frame clones alone and lacks a portion of them. The sample lists some 30,000 clones, around 82% occurring once. The chain uses TRBV7-9 and TRBJ1-5; the D gene is possibly TRBD1 (5 bases). This clonotype was sampled from a human donor with narcolepsy. The sample comprised CD45RA- memory CD4+ T cells from PBMCs. In DNA form, the CDR3 reads TGTGCCAGCAGCTTAGACGACACAGGCTTCAATCAGCCCCAGCATTTT. Its protein product is CASSLDDTGFNQPQHF.